This TCR beta chain was identified during a study of blood T cell repertoires in COVID-19. Some clones are missing from TCRdb's copy, which holds only in-frame ones; the method was immunoSEQ multiplex PCR. Here the sample spans about 160,000 clones, 60% to 85% being singletons. The germline CDR1 and CDR2 sequences are LGHDT and YNNKEL (reference sequence). The CDR3 runs 14 residues. Trimming removed 6 bases from V and 7 bases from J, with 16 bases in between. Sequencing was performed on peripheral blood. The chain joins TRBV3-1 (or the pseudogene TRBV3-2) to TRBJ1-5; no firm D call. The sequence derives from a man in his fifties or sixties with acute or convalescent COVID-19. The CDR3 protein is CASSPLSGVQPQHF. The CDR3 DNA reads as TGTGCCAGCAGTCCTTTATCCGGGGTACAGCCCCAGCATTTT.